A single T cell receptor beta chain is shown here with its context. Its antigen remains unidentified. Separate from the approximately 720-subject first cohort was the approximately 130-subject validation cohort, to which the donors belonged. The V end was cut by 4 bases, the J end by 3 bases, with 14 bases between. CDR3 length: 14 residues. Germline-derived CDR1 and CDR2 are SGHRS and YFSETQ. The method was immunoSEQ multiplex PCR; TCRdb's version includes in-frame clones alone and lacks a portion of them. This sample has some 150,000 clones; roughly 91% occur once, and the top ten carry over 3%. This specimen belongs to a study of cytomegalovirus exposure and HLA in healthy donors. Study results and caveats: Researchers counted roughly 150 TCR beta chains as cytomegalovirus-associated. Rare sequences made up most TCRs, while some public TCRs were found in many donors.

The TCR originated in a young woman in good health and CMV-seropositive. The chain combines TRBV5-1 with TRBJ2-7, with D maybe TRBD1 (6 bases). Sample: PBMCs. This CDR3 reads CASSKGTYNYEQYF. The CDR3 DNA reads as TGCGCCAGCAGCAAAGGGACATATAACTACGAGCAGTACTTC.